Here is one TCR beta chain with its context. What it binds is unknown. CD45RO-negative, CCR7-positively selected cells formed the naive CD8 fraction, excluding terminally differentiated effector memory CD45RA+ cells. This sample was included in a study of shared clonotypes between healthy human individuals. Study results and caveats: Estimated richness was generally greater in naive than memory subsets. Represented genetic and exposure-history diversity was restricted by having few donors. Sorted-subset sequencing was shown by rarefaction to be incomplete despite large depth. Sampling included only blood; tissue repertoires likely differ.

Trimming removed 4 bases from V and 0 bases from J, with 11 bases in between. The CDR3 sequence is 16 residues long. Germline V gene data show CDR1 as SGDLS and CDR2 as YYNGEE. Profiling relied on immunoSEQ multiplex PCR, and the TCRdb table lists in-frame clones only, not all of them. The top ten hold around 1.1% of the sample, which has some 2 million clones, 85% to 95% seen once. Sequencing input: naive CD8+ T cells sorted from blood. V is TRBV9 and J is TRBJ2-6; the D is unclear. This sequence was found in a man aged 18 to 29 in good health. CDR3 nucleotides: TGTGCCAGCAGCCTAGAGAGTATCTCTGGGGCCAACGTCCTGACTTTC. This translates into CASSLESISGANVLTF.